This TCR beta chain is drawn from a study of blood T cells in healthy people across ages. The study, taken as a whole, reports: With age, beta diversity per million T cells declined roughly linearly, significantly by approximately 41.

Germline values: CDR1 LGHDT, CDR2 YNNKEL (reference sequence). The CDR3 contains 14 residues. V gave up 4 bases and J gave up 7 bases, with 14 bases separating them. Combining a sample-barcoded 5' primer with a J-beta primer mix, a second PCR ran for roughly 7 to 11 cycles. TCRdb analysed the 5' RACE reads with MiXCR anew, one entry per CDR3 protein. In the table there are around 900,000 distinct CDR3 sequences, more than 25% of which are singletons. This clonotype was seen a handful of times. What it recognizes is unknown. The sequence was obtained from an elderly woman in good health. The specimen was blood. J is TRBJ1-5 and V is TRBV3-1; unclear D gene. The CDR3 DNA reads TGTGCCAGCAGCCCCGATTTCGGATTCCAGCCCCAGCATTTT. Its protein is CASSPDFGFQPQHF.